This T cell receptor beta chain was identified during a study of blood T cell repertoires in COVID-19. Across the study: The United States, Italy and Spain provided the acute and convalescent COVID-19 samples. Nucleic acid was either cDNA or gDNA, and it came from T cells, B-cell-depleted T cells, or PBMCs.

Concerning this clone: Compared with germline, one end of the junction differs, possibly owing to a read error.

This CDR3 has 11 residues. Germline-derived CDR1 and CDR2 are LNHDA and SQIVND (reference sequence). Per the original methods: Estimated nucleated cell counts came from reference gene primer amplification. Profiling relied on immunoSEQ multiplex PCR, and the TCRdb table lists in-frame clones only, not all of them. The V and J calls and clone size were taken over from that table, and D and trimming were inferred from the DNA. Among around 77,000 clones listed, under 95% were seen once. The receptor's source is a woman in her sixties or seventies with active COVID-19. Sequenced sample: peripheral blood. This chain joins TRBV19 and TRBJ2-1, with D possibly TRBD2 on 5 matching bases. CDR3 loop: CASEEGPGLLF. In nucleotides, the CDR3 is TGTGCCAGTGAAGAGGGTCCTGGTCTCCTCTTC.